These T cell receptor beta chains were read from a single sample in a study of CD8+ T cells in alopecia areata. Profiled with immunoSEQ multiplex PCR; TCRdb holds only in-frame clones, not every one. The sample holds approximately 200,000 clones, 58% seen once. Sequencing used CD4+ T cells sorted from blood, obtained at week 24, from a patient treated with tofacitinib. The receptors were gathered from a human donor with alopecia areata. Both conserved end residues are part of each CDR3. D genes are given only for firm matches. Clone size, where shown, is once, few, many, or a class for clones that have expanded.

>-|TRBV29-1|TRBD1|TRBJ1-2
CSAWTGGNYGYTF
TGCAGCGCTTGGACAGGGGGCAACTATGGCTACACCTTC
>-|TRBV20-1|-|TRBJ2-5
CSARVEETQYF
TGCAGTGCTAGGGTAGAAGAGACCCAGTACTTC
>-|TRBV7-2|-|TRBJ1-2
CASSSRRQGYTF
TGTGCCAGCAGCTCCCGGCGACAAGGCTACACCTTC
>-|TRBV7-2|-|TRBJ2-5
CASSAPGHQETQYF
TGTGCCAGCAGCGCACCGGGACACCAAGAGACCCAGTACTTC
>-|TRBV7-3|-|TRBJ2-3
CASSLTPTDTQYF
TGTGCCAGCAGCTTAACACCCACAGATACGCAGTATTTT
>-|TRBV7-8|-|TRBJ2-7
CASSLGMGGYEQYF
TGTGCCAGCAGCTTAGGGATGGGAGGCTACGAGCAGTACTTC
>-|TRBV4-2|-|TRBJ1-1
CASSQGIGDTEAFF
TGTGCCAGCAGCCAAGGTATCGGGGACACTGAAGCTTTCTTT
>-|TRBV29-1|-|TRBJ1-2
CSVEGRGANYGYTF
TGCAGCGTTGAGGGGAGGGGAGCTAACTATGGCTACACCTTC
>-|TRBV6-5|-|TRBJ2-5
CASRTGQETQYF
TGTGCCAGCAGGACAGGCCAGGAGACCCAGTACTTC
>once|TRBV7-2|TRBD2|TRBJ2-3
CASSLSLTGGSDTQYF
TGTGCCAGCAGCCTATCCTTAACGGGGGGGTCAGATACGCAGTATTTT